The 16 T cell receptor beta chains below were found in one sample sequenced in a study of shared clonotypes between healthy human individuals. TCRdb keeps only in-frame clones here, not all; method: immunoSEQ multiplex PCR. This sample has about 560,000 clones, with 70% to 80% found just once. Sequencing was performed on PBMCs. Source of these receptors: a woman in her thirties or forties in good health. Some clones in this sample may be carry-over from other donors' samples.

The gene calls are TRBV9 and TRBJ2-7, with a weak D call TRBD2 (6 bases). CDR3 length equals 14 residues. The germline CDR1 and CDR2 sequences are SGDLS and YYNGEE. V gave up 4 bases and J gave up 7 bases, with 18 bases separating them. The CDR3 sequence is CASSPGRIASEQYF. The CDR3 DNA is TGTGCCAGCAGCCCCGGGAGAATAGCGAGTGAGCAGTACTTC.

The V call is TRBV9, the J call TRBJ2-1; the D gene could be TRBD1 or TRBD2 (5 bases each). Germline assignment: CDR1 SGDLS and CDR2 YYNGEE. V dropped 4 bases and J dropped 8 bases, with 16 bases sitting between them. CDR3 length: 14 amino acids. The CDR3 loop is CASSSLGEFYEQFF. DNA for the CDR3: TGTGCCAGCAGCTCTCTAGGGGAGTTTTATGAGCAGTTCTTC.

This chain joins TRBV7-9 and TRBJ2-5, with D perhaps being TRBD1 or TRBD2 (5 bases each). Near its end, the DNA agrees better with TRBJ2-7, so the J call may be wrong. Germline V lookup: CDR1 SEHNR, CDR2 FQNEAQ (reference sequence). This CDR3 spans 14 amino acids. The CDR3 protein is CASSPVGRSYEQYF. In nucleotides, the CDR3 is TGTGCCAGCAGCCCCGTGGGACGTTCCTACGAGCAGTACTTC.

This clone was seen only a few times. The genes are TRBV28 and TRBJ2-5, with D perhaps TRBD1 or TRBD2 (6 bases each). The CDR3 loop spans 14 amino acids. Germline values: CDR1 MDHEN, CDR2 SYDVKM. Trimming took 6 bases from V and 5 from J, leaving 16 bases between them. CDR3 nucleotide sequence: TGTGCCAGCAGCAGGGGACTCCAATTCGAGACCCAGTACTTC. Its protein product is CASSRGLQFETQYF.

This sequence joins TRBV27 and TRBJ2-5; D could derive from TRBD1 or TRBD2 (5 bases each). Trimming stripped 3 bases from V and 5 bases from J, with 10 bases between. This CDR3 has 13 amino acids. Germline CDR1 is MNHEY and CDR2 is SMNVEV (reference sequence). In DNA, the CDR3 is TGTGCCAGCAGTTTGATGGGGGTCGAGACCCAGTACTTC. It codes for CASSLMGVETQYF.

This clone showed up just a few times. The chain employs TRBV5-6 and TRBJ1-4; maybe TRBD1 (6 bases). The CDR3 runs 15 residues. Trimming removed 4 bases at V and 8 bases at J, with 18 bases between. Germline assignment: CDR1 SGHDT and CDR2 YYEEEE. CDR3 coding DNA: TGTGCCAGCAGCCCAGGGGAAAGGGCCAACGAAAAACTGTTTTTT. This sequence encodes CASSPGERANEKLFF.

The sample holds a few counts of this clone. The chain has TRBV28 and TRBJ1-4; 10 positions agree with TRBD1. CDR1 is MDHEN and CDR2 is SYDVKM in the germline V gene. The CDR3 contains 14 residues. The V gene end was trimmed by 8 bases and the J gene end by 3 bases; junction bases not matched to a gene: 3. For the CDR3, the DNA is TGTGCCAGCCAGGGGACAGGGGCTAATGAAAAACTGTTTTTT. Protein sequence: CASQGTGANEKLFF.

This chain uses TRBV28 with TRBJ2-7; D is unclear. The germline V and J ends were trimmed by 5 bases and 0 bases, with 14 bases remaining between them. Germline lookup yields CDR1 MDHEN and CDR2 SYDVKM. The CDR3 loop spans 15 amino acids. CDR3 residues: CASSGILSSSYEQYF. The DNA for the CDR3 is TGTGCCAGCAGTGGGATCTTATCCAGCTCCTACGAGCAGTACTTC.

This sequence joins TRBV18 and TRBJ1-3; 8 nucleotides match TRBD1. The CDR3 loop spans 14 amino acids. Losses at the gene ends were 3 bases for V and 2 bases for J; bases not matched to a gene: 0. The germline CDR1 and CDR2 sequences are KGHSH and LQKENI. The CDR3 sequence is CASSPDRAGNTIYF. In DNA, the CDR3 is TGTGCCAGCTCACCGGACAGGGCTGGAAACACCATATATTTT.

This clone was seen a few times. The genes are TRBV28 and TRBJ1-1; 8 bases are shared with TRBD1. This CDR3 contains 15 residues. The ends lost 5 bases at V and 2 bases at J; junction bases unmatched: 7. Germline CDR1 is MDHEN and CDR2 is SYDVKM. This CDR3 is CASSTGQDPNTEAFF. In DNA form, the CDR3 reads TGTGCCAGCAGTACGGGACAGGATCCCAACACTGAAGCTTTCTTT.

Concerning this clone itself: With only one base between it and a far larger clone, this is likely a read error. Distinct nucleotide sequences in the sample also encode this CDR3. The gene calls are TRBV7-3 and TRBJ2-6, with D unresolved. Trimming removed 2 bases from V and 0 bases from J, with 5 bases in between. Per germline, CDR1 SGHTA and CDR2 FQGTGA. The CDR3 spans 15 residues. CDR3 bases: TGTGCCAGCAGCTTAGTTCTCTCTGGGGCCAACGTCCTGACTTTC. Its translation is CASSLVLSGANVLTF.

This clone appeared a single time. This chain joins TRBV18 and TRBJ1-1, with TRBD1 as a possible D gene (5 bases). The germline gives CDR1 KGHSH, CDR2 LQKENI. The CDR3 totals 14 residues. V was pared by 3 bases and J by 3 bases, with 11 bases between. The chain's CDR3 is CASSPVPGDTEAFF. The CDR3 region has the DNA TGTGCCAGCTCACCCGTCCCGGGGGACACTGAAGCTTTCTTT.

The chain employs TRBV28 and TRBJ2-7; D remains ambiguous. Trimming cost V 7 bases and J 1 base, with 17 bases left between them. CDR3 length: 15 residues. CDR1 is MDHEN and CDR2 is SYDVKM in the germline V gene. The CDR3 spells CASTQLPGPSYEQYF. The CDR3 DNA reads as TGTGCCAGCACCCAGCTTCCGGGCCCTTCCTACGAGCAGTACTTC.

This clone was seen only once. J is TRBJ1-1 and V is TRBV6-6; weak D call: TRBD1 (6 bases). Deletions cut 2 bases from V and 1 base from J, with 8 bases between. CDR3 length: 14 amino acids. Germline lookup yields CDR1 MNHNY and CDR2 SVGAGI (reference sequence). CDR3 in DNA: TGTGCCAGCAGTTACAGCAGGGGGAACACTGAAGCTTTCTTT. Its translation is CASSYSRGNTEAFF.

The rearrangement joins TRBV5-1 to TRBJ1-1, with 7 positions matching TRBD1. The ends lost 1 base at V and 4 bases at J; junction bases unmatched: 7. The CDR3 covers 15 residues. CDR1 is SGHRS and CDR2 is YFSETQ in the germline V gene. The CDR3 DNA follows: TGCGCCAGCAGCTTGTCCCCGGCAGGGGGCACTGAAGCTTTCTTT. Translating gives CASSLSPAGGTEAFF.

The chain employs TRBV2 and TRBJ1-1; D is ambiguous. CDR3 size: 16 residues. Germline assignment: CDR1 SNHLY and CDR2 FYNNEI. V lost 6 bases to trimming and J lost 1 base, with 18 bases between them. The CDR3 DNA is TGTGCCAGCAGGGAGGGTAGAGGCGTCTGGAACACTGAAGCTTTCTTT. It is translated as CASREGRGVWNTEAFF.